The 25 T cell receptor beta chains below come from one sample, sequenced in a study of blood T cell repertoires in COVID-19. Produced via immunoSEQ multiplex PCR; TCRdb's table is partial and in-frame only. The sample holds some 150,000 clones; roughly three quarters are singletons and the top ten take less than 7.5%. What was sequenced was PBMCs or T cells enriched from blood (not recorded which). Source of these receptors: a woman between 45 and 65 years old who had recovered from COVID-19.

V gene TRBV6-5 combines with J gene TRBJ2-4; possibly TRBD1 for D (7 bases). Trimming stripped 6 bases from V and 2 bases from J, with 11 bases between. This CDR3 is 14 amino acids long. CDR1 MNHEY and CDR2 SVGAGI come from the germline V gene. The DNA of the CDR3 is TGTGCCAGCAGGGAGGGACAGCCCAAAAACATTCAGTACTTC. Residues: CASREGQPKNIQYF.

This rearrangement joins TRBV5-8 to TRBJ1-5, with TRBD1 matching over 8 bases. The CDR3 extends over 15 amino acids. V was clipped by 2 bases and J by 6 bases; unmatched bases: 7. Germline-derived CDR1 and CDR2 are SGHTS and YDEGEE. The CDR3 bases are TGTGCCAGCAGCTTTTCACCAGGGGGCGGTCAGCCCCAGCATTTT. Translating it yields CASSFSPGGGQPQHF. Based on the CDR3 plus reference TRBV5-8 and TRBJ1-5, the full variable domain is EAGVTQSPTHLIKTRGQQATLRCSPISGHTSVYWYQQALGLGLQFLLWYDEGEERNRGNFPPRFSGRQFPNYSSELNVNALELEDSALYLCASSFSPGGGQPQHFGDGTRLSIL.

As regards this clone: Because it lacks the conserved phenylalanine or tryptophan at the end, this CDR3 is likely a read error. No DNA is shown, since the ends of the CDR3 on it are uncertain; the CDR3 is the one TCRdb lists. V is TRBV2 and J is TRBJ1-4. The CDR3 spans 9 amino acids, including both terminal residues. In germline, CDR1 is SNHLY, CDR2 FYNNEI. The CDR3 is CASREGVWV.

V is TRBV5-1 and J is TRBJ2-1, with 12 nucleotides matching TRBD2. CDR3 length equals 17 residues. CDR1 and CDR2 from the germline V gene are SGHRS and YFSETQ. Trimming cost V 1 base and J 10 bases; bases outside gene matches: 12. DNA of the CDR3: TGCGCCAGCAGCTTGCTAGGGCTAGCGGGGGGGGCCGGGGAGCAGTTCTTC. It yields the protein CASSLLGLAGGAGEQFF. The full variable domain, rest sourced from reference TRBV5-1 and TRBJ2-1, is KAGVTQTPRYLIKTRGQQVTLSCSPISGHRSVSWYQQTPGQGLQFLFEYFSETQRNKGNFPGRFSGRQFSNSRSEMNVSTLELGDSALYLCASSLLGLAGGAGEQFFGPGTRLTVL.

V gene TRBV19 combines with J gene TRBJ1-2, with no clear D. The length of the CDR3 is 13 residues. Trimming shortened V by 7 bases and J by 0 bases, and 9 bases separated the two germline ends. Germline CDR1 LNHDA, CDR2 SQIVND (reference sequence). The CDR3 region is CASTDLANYGYTF. Written as DNA, the CDR3 is TGTGCCAGTACGGATCTAGCTAACTATGGCTACACCTTC.

V gene TRBV28 combines with J gene TRBJ1-5; possibly TRBD1 for D (6 bases). Germline CDR1 is MDHEN and CDR2 is SYDVKM. Deletions cut 6 bases from V and 3 bases from J, with 12 bases between. This CDR3 has 14 amino acids. CDR3 coding DNA: TGTGCCAGCAGGTTAGGACAGTACAATCAGCCCCAGCATTTT. This gives the protein CASRLGQYNQPQHF.

The V gene is TRBV25-1, the J gene TRBJ2-3; tentative D call: TRBD2 (5 bases). The V gene lost 1 base and the J gene lost 7 bases, with 6 bases spanning the gap. This CDR3 is 12 amino acids long. Germline CDR1 MGHDK, CDR2 SYGVNS. Here the CDR3 reads CASSESGNTQYF. The CDR3 region has the DNA TGTGCCAGCAGTGAATCGGGAAATACGCAGTATTTT.

This clone was counted a few times. The chain carries TRBV7-9 and TRBJ2-7, with D hard to call. The CDR3 has 12 residues. The V end was cut by 5 bases, the J end by 1 base, with 6 bases between. Germline V gene data show CDR1 as SEHNR and CDR2 as FQNEAQ (reference sequence). CDR3 protein: CASSIYSYEQYF. The CDR3, as DNA: TGTGCCAGCAGCATTTATTCCTACGAGCAGTACTTC.

This clone appeared a single time. The chain joins TRBV7-8 to TRBJ1-2, with 8 nucleotides matching TRBD1. This CDR3 is 13 amino acids long. Germline CDR1 and CDR2: SGHVS and FQNEAQ. After removal of 7 bases from V and 3 bases from J, the junction contained 4 bases not matched to a gene. The CDR3 loop reads CASTLDRDYGYTF. Written as DNA, the CDR3 is TGTGCCAGCACCCTGGACAGGGACTATGGCTACACCTTC.

The V call is TRBV27, the J call TRBJ1-1; D unresolved. The CDR3 has 13 amino acids. The V end lost 2 bases, the J end lost 7 bases, and 11 bases lay between the germline ends. CDR1 and CDR2 from the germline V gene are MNHEY and SMNVEV (reference sequence). The CDR3 region has the DNA TGTGCCAGCAGTTTAGGCTACGGGAATGAAGCTTTCTTT. Its translation is CASSLGYGNEAFF.

The rearrangement joins TRBV7-9 to TRBJ2-7, with 8 bases lining up with TRBD1. The CDR3 contains 19 residues. CDR1 and CDR2 from the germline V gene are SEHNR and FQNEAQ (reference sequence). The trim removed 1 base at V and 0 bases at J, leaving 14 bases unmatched. The DNA of the CDR3 is TGTGCCAGCAGCTTAGGCACTGGGACCGGGACAGGTAGCTCCTACGAGCAGTACGTC. The encoded protein is CASSLGTGTGTGSSYEQYV.

The chain recombines TRBV7-8 with TRBJ2-1; D is possibly TRBD1 (6 bases). The CDR3 is 15 residues long. Germline V gene data show CDR1 as SGHVS and CDR2 as FQNEAQ. The V and J ends lost 5 bases and 9 bases respectively, with 20 bases between them. The CDR3 is CASSPATGKMVEQFF. CDR3 coding DNA: TGTGCCAGCAGCCCGGCAACAGGGAAAATGGTTGAGCAGTTCTTC.

The V and J genes are TRBV11-2 and TRBJ2-3; TRBD2 is a possible D gene (5 bases). In germline, CDR1 is SGHAT, CDR2 FQNNGV. The CDR3 length is 12 residues. The V end was cut by 4 bases, the J end by 15 bases, with 17 bases between. CDR3 in DNA: TGTGCCAGCAGCTCCGGCGCCCCTAGCTGCTATTTT. This sequence encodes CASSSGAPSCYF.

Many counts were recorded for this clone. The CDR3 nucleotides read TGTGCCAGCAGTCCCCCGGGAGCCTATGGCTACACCTTC. This translates into CASSPPGAYGYTF. The chain joins TRBV27 to TRBJ1-2; D uncertain. CDR3 length equals 13 residues. V gave up 5 bases and J gave up 4 bases, with 11 bases separating them. Germline values: CDR1 MNHEY, CDR2 SMNVEV (reference sequence).

The V call is TRBV7-2, the J call TRBJ1-2; no definite D call. This CDR3 has 15 residues. CDR1 and CDR2 (germline): SGHTA, FQGNSA. V was clipped by 4 bases and J by 4 bases, with 16 bases between them. The CDR3 DNA reads as TGTGCCAGCAGCTCCCCCGCCGGTGGAGGCTATGGCTACACCTTC. It codes for CASSSPAGGGYGYTF.

The V and J genes are TRBV18 and TRBJ1-5, with TRBD1 matching over 9 bases. CDR1 KGHSH and CDR2 LQKENI come from the germline V gene. Germline trimming cut 3 bases from V and 9 bases from J; bases unmatched to any gene: 9. CDR3 length equals 15 residues. The CDR3 DNA is TGTGCCAGCTCACCGTACGACAGGGGGTTTGCGCCCCAGCATTTT. Residues: CASSPYDRGFAPQHF.

The chain links TRBV6-5 to TRBJ2-1; the D gene is possibly TRBD2 (6 bases). Trimming cost V 7 bases and J 5 bases, with 12 bases left between them. There are 13 residues in the CDR3. CDR1 and CDR2 from the germline V gene are MNHEY and SVGAGI. DNA for the CDR3: TGTGCCAGCATAGCGGCAGCGGACAATGAGCAGTTCTTC. Amino acid sequence: CASIAAADNEQFF.

This chain uses TRBV10-3 with TRBJ1-3; D is perhaps TRBD1 (5 bases). CDR3 size: 16 residues. The germline V and J ends were trimmed by 0 bases and 6 bases, with 15 bases remaining between them. Germline assignment: CDR1 ENHRY and CDR2 SYGVKD. CDR3: CAISESGGTNANTIYF. CDR3 in DNA: TGTGCCATCAGTGAGTCGGGGGGGACGAACGCAAACACCATATATTTT.

The chain combines TRBV19 with TRBJ1-2, with D hard to call. Trimming left V 3 bases short and J 1 base short, with 9 bases between. Germline lookup yields CDR1 LNHDA and CDR2 SQIVND (reference sequence). This CDR3 comprises 14 residues. The CDR3 here is CASSILNYNYGYTF. The CDR3 DNA sequence: TGTGCCAGTAGTATTCTAAATTATAACTATGGCTACACCTTC.

This clone was recorded only once. This sequence joins TRBV9 and TRBJ1-3; 9 nucleotides line up with TRBD1. From germline, CDR1 is SGDLS and CDR2 YYNGEE. This CDR3 has 15 residues. Germline trimming cut 3 bases from V and 2 bases from J; bases unmatched to any gene: 3. In nucleotides, the CDR3 is TGTGCCAGCAGCGATCACAGGGGGCCTGGAAACACCATATATTTT. Its translation is CASSDHRGPGNTIYF.

The chain combines TRBV19 with TRBJ2-3, with D hard to call. This CDR3 contains 15 residues. Looked up from germline, CDR1 is LNHDA and CDR2 is SQIVND (reference sequence). The ends were cut back, 3 bases at V and 2 bases at J, with 12 bases in the middle. As DNA, the CDR3 is TGTGCCAGTAGTATTACTGCGACTTCCACAGATACGCAGTATTTT. Its translation: CASSITATSTDTQYF.

The chain is built from TRBV7-2 and TRBJ2-7; 11 nucleotides align to TRBD2. Trimming cost V 4 bases and J 5 bases; bases outside gene matches: 7. The CDR3 contains 15 residues. CDR1 SGHTA and CDR2 FQGNSA come from the germline V gene. The DNA of the CDR3 is TGTGCCAGCAGCTCGCGTCTAGCGGGGGGTCACGAGCAGTACTTC. Protein sequence: CASSSRLAGGHEQYF. The full variable domain, rest sourced from reference TRBV7-2 and TRBJ2-7, is GAGVSQSPSNKVTEKGKDVELRCDPISGHTALYWYRQSLGQGLEFLIYFQGNSAPDKSGLPSDRFSAERTGGSVSTLTIQRTQQEDSAVYLCASSSRLAGGHEQYFGPGTRLTVT.

The rearrangement joins TRBV28 to TRBJ2-2, with D possibly matching TRBD2 (6 bases). Trimming shortened V by 3 bases and J by 4 bases, and 9 bases separated the two germline ends. Germline V CDR1 and CDR2: MDHEN, SYDVKM. This CDR3 region has 14 residues. The CDR3: CASSFSEGTGELFF. For the CDR3, the DNA is TGTGCCAGCAGTTTTTCGGAGGGCACCGGGGAGCTGTTTTTT.

The chain has TRBV15 and TRBJ2-7, with D possibly TRBD1 on 6 matching bases. CDR3 length: 14 amino acids. Trimming took off 0 bases at V and 3 bases at J, with 9 bases between the two ends. The germline V gene encodes CDR1 LNHNV and CDR2 YYDKDF (reference sequence). CDR3 loop: CATSRDLQGYEQYF. CDR3 bases: TGTGCCACCAGCAGAGATCTACAGGGCTACGAGCAGTACTTC.

This chain links TRBV6-5 with TRBJ1-1; 7 nucleotides agree with TRBD1. The length of the CDR3 is 16 residues. Looked up from germline, CDR1 is MNHEY and CDR2 is SVGAGI. Germline trimming cut 0 bases from V and 0 bases from J; bases unmatched to any gene: 4. The CDR3 coding sequence is TGTGCCAGCAGTTACTCCAGGGGACAGTTGAACACTGAAGCTTTCTTT. Its protein product is CASSYSRGQLNTEAFF.